One and the same sample provided the 20 T cell receptor beta chains below, sequenced in a study of cytomegalovirus exposure and HLA in healthy donors. This PCR relied on a set of 60 Vbeta primers and 13 Jbeta primers. Sequenced by immunoSEQ multiplex PCR; TCRdb stores in-frame clones only, minus some. The repertoire includes over 85,000 clones, approximately 77% of them detected once, and roughly 9.1% sits in the top ten. Sequenced input: PBMCs. Source of these receptors: a male donor in good health and CMV-seropositive.

This rearrangement joins TRBV5-1 to TRBJ2-7; 8 bases match TRBD1. Unmatched junction bases numbered 6, after V lost 0 bases and J lost 1 base. Germline assignment: CDR1 SGHRS and CDR2 YFSETQ. This CDR3 has 16 amino acids. Written as DNA, the CDR3 is TGCGCCAGCAGCTTGGGCTCCGGGACAGGTTCCTACGAGCAGTACTTC. Translated, it gives CASSLGSGTGSYEQYF.

The chain couples TRBV25-1 to TRBJ1-1; 8 nucleotides align to TRBD1. Per germline, CDR1 MGHDK and CDR2 SYGVNS. This CDR3 has 14 amino acids. V trimming: 5 bases; J trimming: 5 bases; junction bases outside the gene matches: 7. CDR3 amino acids: CASSPGGRGTEAFF. For the CDR3, the DNA is TGTGCCAGCAGTCCAGGGGGCAGAGGGACTGAAGCTTTCTTT.

This chain uses TRBV25-1 with TRBJ2-5; 8 nucleotides line up with TRBD1. The CDR3 runs to 15 residues. Germline CDR1 reads MGHDK; CDR2 reads SYGVNS. The V and J ends lost 3 bases and 9 bases, in that order; junction bases with no gene match: 12. CDR3 DNA sequence: TGTGCCAGCAGTGACACCGGGACAGGCGAGAAGGCCCAGTACTTC. Translating gives CASSDTGTGEKAQYF.

This sequence joins TRBV5-1 and TRBJ1-2; 7 bases are a match to TRBD1. The CDR3 contains 13 residues. Per germline, CDR1 SGHRS and CDR2 YFSETQ. V was pared by 2 bases and J by 3 bases, with 1 base of the junction left unmatched. This CDR3 is CASSFGTDYGYTF. The DNA for the CDR3 is TGCGCCAGCAGCTTCGGGACAGACTATGGCTACACCTTC.

This clone was seen only a few times. V gene TRBV19 combines with J gene TRBJ2-1, with 14 bases identical to TRBD2. This CDR3 comprises 14 residues. CDR1 is LNHDA, CDR2 SQIVND, per germline (reference sequence). V was clipped by 8 bases and J by 8 bases; unmatched bases: 5. The CDR3 region is CASQRTSGRYEQFF. For the CDR3, the DNA is TGTGCCAGTCAGAGGACTAGCGGGAGGTATGAGCAGTTCTTC.

CDR3 DNA sequence: TGTGCCAGCAGTCGACTTCTGAGCTCCTACAATGAGCAGTTCTTC. Translating gives CASSRLLSSYNEQFF. The chain has TRBV25-1 and TRBJ2-1; D not resolved. The CDR3 has 15 amino acids. V lost 5 bases and J lost 0, with 11 bases in between. Germline V CDR1 and CDR2: MGHDK, SYGVNS.

The chain joins TRBV19 to TRBJ1-4; no definite D call. V gave up 6 bases and J gave up 8 bases, with 13 bases separating them. The germline gives CDR1 LNHDA, CDR2 SQIVND (reference sequence). This CDR3 spans 13 amino acids. For the CDR3, the DNA is TGTGCCAGTAGCCCGGGAAGCCGAGAAAAACTGTTTTTT. Encoded protein: CASSPGSREKLFF.

This chain links TRBV30 with TRBJ1-5; 8 nucleotides agree with TRBD1. CDR1 is GTSNPN and CDR2 is SVGIG in the germline V gene (reference sequence). The CDR3 sequence is 16 residues long. J gave up 3 bases and V 2 bases, and 9 bases lay outside the gene matches. CDR3 sequence: CAWSSAGTGHNQPQHF. In DNA form, the CDR3 reads TGTGCCTGGAGTTCCGCCGGGACAGGACACAATCAGCCCCAGCATTTT.

The chain recombines TRBV5-4 with TRBJ2-1; 7 positions match TRBD2. The CDR3 contains 15 residues. Germline CDR1 SGHNT, CDR2 YYREEE (reference sequence). V gave up 8 bases and J gave up 3 bases; unmatched junction bases: 11. The CDR3 nucleotides read TGTGCCAGTTCGAAGCTAGCGGAACTCTACAATGAGCAGTTCTTC. This codes for CASSKLAELYNEQFF.

This chain links TRBV19 with TRBJ1-5; a weak D match, TRBD1 (6 bases). Trimming stripped 3 bases from V and 5 bases from J, with 11 bases between. The CDR3 has 14 amino acids. Germline CDR1 and CDR2: LNHDA and SQIVND (reference sequence). CDR3 loop: CASSIWGGHQPQHF. CDR3 sequence (DNA): TGTGCCAGTAGTATTTGGGGGGGGCATCAGCCCCAGCATTTT.

The rearrangement uses TRBV19 and TRBJ1-5, with D maybe TRBD1 (5 bases). The V end was cut by 8 bases, the J end by 2 bases, with 19 bases between. This CDR3 spans 16 amino acids. Germline CDR1 is LNHDA and CDR2 is SQIVND (reference sequence). For the CDR3, the DNA is TGTGCCAGTGGAAGGGGAGGGAGGAGAGGCAATCAGCCCCAGCATTTT. This codes for CASGRGGRRGNQPQHF.

The chain employs TRBV7-2 and TRBJ1-2, with 10 bases matching TRBD1. V dropped 1 base and J dropped 5; count of bases not matched to a gene: 4. The CDR3 is made up of 15 amino acids. Looked up from germline, CDR1 is SGHTA and CDR2 is FQGNSA. The CDR3 region has the DNA TGTGCCAGCAGCTTAGAGGGACAGGGGTGGTATGGCTACACCTTC. This codes for CASSLEGQGWYGYTF. The full variable domain, rest sourced from reference TRBV7-2 and TRBJ1-2, is GAGVSQSPSNKVTEKGKDVELRCDPISGHTALYWYRQSLGQGLEFLIYFQGNSAPDKSGLPSDRFSAERTGGSVSTLTIQRTQQEDSAVYLCASSLEGQGWYGYTFGSGTRLTVV.

Comments on this clone: Germline is not matched at one junction end, which may reflect a read error. The rearrangement links TRBV9 to TRBJ2-6, with D perhaps matching TRBD1 (5 bases). CDR3 length equals 15 residues. Germline loops: CDR1 SGDLS, CDR2 YYNGEE. CDR3 nucleotides: TGTGCCAGCAGCGTAGGCGGCTCTGGGGCCAACGGCCTGACTTTC. Protein: CASSVGGSGANGLTF. The variable domain in full, completed from reference TRBV9 and TRBJ2-6, reads DSGVTQTPKHLITATGQRVTLRCSPRSGDLSVYWYQQSLDQGLQFLIQYYNGEERAKGNILERFSAQQFPDLHSELNLSSLELGDSALYFCASSVGGSGANGLTFGAGSRLTVL.

The CDR3 sequence: CASSRGQAWFQETQYF. The CDR3 nucleotides are TGTGCCAGCAGCCGTGGACAGGCTTGGTTCCAAGAGACCCAGTACTTC. This rearrangement joins TRBV7-9 to TRBJ2-5; TRBD1 agrees at 7 bases. Trimming cost V 5 bases and J 1 base; bases outside gene matches: 10. This CDR3 has 16 amino acids. CDR1 is SEHNR and CDR2 is FQNEAQ in the germline V gene (reference sequence).

The rearrangement joins TRBV18 to TRBJ1-5, with D possibly being TRBD1 (5 bases). CDR1 is KGHSH and CDR2 is LQKENI in the germline V gene. V was trimmed by 3 bases and J by 6 bases, leaving 12 bases between them. This CDR3 region has 14 residues. The CDR3 nucleotides are TGTGCCAGCTCACCCGACGGGGGGTTTCAGCCCCAGCATTTT. This translates into CASSPDGGFQPQHF. Based on the CDR3 plus reference TRBV18 and TRBJ1-5, the full variable domain is NAGVMQNPRHLVRRRGQEARLRCSPMKGHSHVYWYRQLPEEGLKFMVYLQKENIIDESGMPKERFSAEFPKEGPSILRIQQVVRGDSAAYFCASSPDGGFQPQHFGDGTRLSIL.

Points on this clone: An end of the junction differs from the germline gene, which may be a read error. The chain is built from TRBV25-1 and TRBJ2-5; weak D call: TRBD2 (5 bases). The J call may be in error: the DNA end matches TRBJ2-7 better. The CDR3 runs 13 residues. Germline CDR1 and CDR2: MGHDK and SYGVNS. The CDR3 DNA reads TGTGCCAGCAATGAACTAGGATCCTACGAGCAGTACTTC. As protein: CASNELGSYEQYF.

The V call is TRBV7-2, the J call TRBJ2-7; a possible D gene is TRBD1 (5 bases). The CDR3 spans 13 residues. CDR1 is SGHTA and CDR2 is FQGNSA in the germline V gene. V was cut by 7 bases and J by 0 bases, with 10 bases left in between. The CDR3 region has the DNA TGTGCCAGCAAACAGGCGAGCTCCTACGAGCAGTACTTC. Its translation is CASKQASSYEQYF. The variable domain in full, with the rest retrieved from reference TRBV7-2 and TRBJ2-7, is GAGVSQSPSNKVTEKGKDVELRCDPISGHTALYWYRQSLGQGLEFLIYFQGNSAPDKSGLPSDRFSAERTGGSVSTLTIQRTQQEDSAVYLCASKQASSYEQYFGPGTRLTVT.

The V call is TRBV19, the J call TRBJ1-6; D unresolved. CDR1 and CDR2 (germline): LNHDA, SQIVND (reference sequence). The CDR3 spans 16 residues. Trimming pared 5 bases from V and 8 bases from J, leaving 19 bases between. CDR3 in amino acids: CASSSQLAVSDSPLHF. DNA of the CDR3: TGTGCCAGTAGTTCCCAGTTAGCAGTGTCGGATTCACCCCTCCACTTT.

The chain carries TRBV11-3 and TRBJ2-7, with 13 bases matching TRBD2. There are 13 residues in the CDR3. V was pared by 3 bases and J by 13 bases, with 6 bases of the junction left unmatched. Per germline, CDR1 SGHNT and CDR2 YENEEA. The CDR3 spells CASSFGTSGNRYF. CDR3 bases: TGTGCCAGCAGCTTCGGGACTAGCGGGAATCGATACTTC.

This rearrangement joins TRBV18 to TRBJ1-2; 7 positions match TRBD1. Germline lookup yields CDR1 KGHSH and CDR2 LQKENI. The CDR3 is 14 residues long. V lost 2 bases, J lost 3 bases, and 3 bases stayed unmatched. The CDR3 sequence is CASSPGQDHYGYTF. In DNA, the CDR3 is TGTGCCAGCTCACCAGGACAGGACCACTATGGCTACACCTTC.